This entry lists 11 T cell receptor beta chains sequenced from one sample in a study of CD8 T cells in ankylosing spondylitis. TCRdb called the 5' RACE reads again in MiXCR, with one record for every CDR3 protein. The sample contains 150,000 to 200,000 distinct CDR3 sequences, roughly 12% of which appear only once. The material sequenced was blood, either unsorted or a sorted T cell fraction (not recorded which). The receptors shown here come from a male donor with ankylosing spondylitis or in good health (not recorded which).

At least ten counts were recorded for this clonotype. This rearrangement joins TRBV12-3 or TRBV12-4 to TRBJ1-1; D ambiguous. This CDR3 contains 14 residues. Deletions cut 1 base from V and 4 bases from J, with 10 bases between. This chain's CDR3 is CASSLVGVGTEAFF. The CDR3 coding sequence is TGTGCCAGCAGTTTAGTCGGGGTCGGCACTGAAGCTTTCTTT.

In its sample, this clonotype was seen many times. This chain joins TRBV6-1 and TRBJ1-3; the D gene is possibly TRBD1 (6 bases). With 5 bases removed from V and 4 bases from J, the gap between germline ends came to 15 bases. This CDR3 comprises 15 residues. CDR1 and CDR2 (germline): MNHNS, SASEGT. CDR3 nucleotide sequence: TGTGCCAGCAGTCCGGGACATACCGGAGGAAACACCATATATTTT. It is translated as CASSPGHTGGNTIYF.

In its sample, this clonotype was seen many times. The chain is built from TRBV20-1 and TRBJ2-1; 8 bases line up with TRBD2. The V and J ends lost 6 bases and 1 base, in that order; junction bases with no gene match: 5. Germline-derived CDR1 and CDR2 are DFQATT and SNEGSKA (reference sequence). The CDR3 covers 14 residues. CDR3 DNA sequence: TGCAGTGCCTATGTAGCGGGGTCCTACAATGAGCAGTTCTTC. Translating it yields CSAYVAGSYNEQFF.

The chain employs TRBV10-1 and TRBJ2-1, with 11 bases aligning to TRBD2. CDR3 length: 13 amino acids. Germline CDR1 and CDR2: WNHNN and SYGVQD (reference sequence). Trimming took 6 bases from V and 10 from J; bases not matched to a gene: 5. The CDR3 is CASSPTSGVEQFF. The CDR3 coding sequence is TGCGCCAGCAGCCCGACTAGCGGGGTCGAGCAGTTCTTC.

This clonotype was seen ten or more times. The CDR3 coding sequence is TGTGCCAGCAGTTCGAAGAAAACGGGACTCTCCTACAATGAGCAGTTCTTC. Its protein product is CASSSKKTGLSYNEQFF. The V gene is TRBV27, the J gene TRBJ2-1; D perhaps matches TRBD2 (6 bases). Trimming removed 4 bases at V and 0 bases at J, with 16 bases between. The CDR3 has 17 residues. Germline V gene lookup returns CDR1 MNHEY and CDR2 SMNVEV (reference sequence).

A remark on this clonotype: A much larger clone lies one base from this, so it may be a read error. CDR3: CSALEGLTGVTDTQYF. The CDR3 DNA sequence: TGCAGTGCACTTGAGGGACTAACGGGGGTCACAGATACGCAGTATTTT. This chain links TRBV20-1 with TRBJ2-3, with 7 bases aligning to TRBD2. CDR3 length: 16 residues. With 6 bases clipped from V and 2 bases from J, the junction kept 14 bases outside the gene matches. CDR1 and CDR2 (germline): DFQATT, SNEGSKA (reference sequence).

This clonotype showed up many times. V gene TRBV20-1 combines with J gene TRBJ1-4; no clear D. CDR1 and CDR2 from the germline V gene are DFQATT and SNEGSKA (reference sequence). The CDR3 totals 18 residues. The V end lost 3 bases, the J end lost 4 bases, and 24 bases lay between the germline ends. CDR3 coding DNA: TGCAGTGCTAGTGACCGACTTTCCCCGAATTCCTATAATGAAAAACTGTTTTTT. It yields the protein CSASDRLSPNSYNEKLFF.

This clonotype was recorded at least ten times. The rearrangement joins TRBV6-5 to TRBJ2-7; the D gene is possibly TRBD2 (5 bases). V lost 6 bases and J 2 bases, leaving 8 bases between the germline ends. Germline V gene sequence: CDR1 MNHEY, CDR2 SVGAGI. The CDR3 runs 12 residues. Here the CDR3 reads CASSPGAYEQYF. The CDR3 DNA is TGTGCCAGCAGCCCCGGGGCCTACGAGCAGTACTTC.

This clonotype was recorded many times. The V call is TRBV5-1, the J call TRBJ1-1, with a weak D call TRBD1 (5 bases). The germline V gene has CDR1 SGHRS and CDR2 YFSETQ. Trimming took off 10 bases at V and 4 bases at J, with 20 bases between the two ends. The CDR3 length is 14 residues. CDR3 loop: CACNRDERGTEAFF. CDR3 sequence (DNA): TGCGCCTGTAACCGGGACGAAAGGGGCACTGAAGCTTTCTTT.

This clonotype was seen repeatedly, ten times or more. The chain links TRBV6-2 or TRBV6-3 to TRBJ2-2; D is unresolved. Per germline, CDR1 MNHEY and CDR2 SVGEGT. The CDR3 is 14 residues long. Trimming stripped 0 bases from V and 7 bases from J, with 9 bases between. The CDR3 DNA reads as TGTGCCAGCAGTTACTCAATCGAGGACGGGGAGCTGTTTTTT. It codes for CASSYSIEDGELFF.

This clonotype was counted at least ten times. J is TRBJ1-2 and V is TRBV14; no firm D call. Germline V gene lookup returns CDR1 SGHDN and CDR2 FVKESK. Trimming took off 4 bases at V and 5 bases at J, with 11 bases between the two ends. CDR3 length equals 13 residues. The chain's CDR3 is CASSPLTGYGYTF. The CDR3, as DNA: TGTGCCAGCAGCCCCCTGACCGGATATGGCTACACCTTC.